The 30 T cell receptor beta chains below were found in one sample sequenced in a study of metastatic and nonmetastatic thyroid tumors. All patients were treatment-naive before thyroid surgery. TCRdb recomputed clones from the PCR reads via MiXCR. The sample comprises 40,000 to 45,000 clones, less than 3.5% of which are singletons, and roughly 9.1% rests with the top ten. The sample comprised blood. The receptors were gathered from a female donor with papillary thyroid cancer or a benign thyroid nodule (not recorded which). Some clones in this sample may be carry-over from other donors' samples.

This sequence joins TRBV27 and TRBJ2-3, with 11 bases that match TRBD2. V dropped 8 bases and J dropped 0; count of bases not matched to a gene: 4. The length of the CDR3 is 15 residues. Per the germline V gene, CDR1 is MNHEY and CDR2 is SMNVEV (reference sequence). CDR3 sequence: CASSLAGGSTDTQYF. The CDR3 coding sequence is TGTGCCAGCTCGTTAGCGGGAGGGAGCACAGATACGCAGTATTTT.

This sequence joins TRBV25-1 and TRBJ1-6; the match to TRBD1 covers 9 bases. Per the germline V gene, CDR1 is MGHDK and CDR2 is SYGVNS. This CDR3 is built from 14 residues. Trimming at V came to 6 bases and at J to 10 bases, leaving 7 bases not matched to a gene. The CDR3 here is CASSWDREGSPLHF. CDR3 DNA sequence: TGTGCCAGCAGCTGGGACAGGGAAGGATCACCCCTCCACTTT.

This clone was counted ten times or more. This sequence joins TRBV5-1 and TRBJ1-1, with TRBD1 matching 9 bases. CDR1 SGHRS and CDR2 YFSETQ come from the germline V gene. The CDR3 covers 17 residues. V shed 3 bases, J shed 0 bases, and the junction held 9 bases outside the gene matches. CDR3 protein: CASSSLRDRDMNTEAFF. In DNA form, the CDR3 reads TGCGCCAGCAGCTCGCTCCGGGACAGGGATATGAACACTGAAGCTTTCTTT. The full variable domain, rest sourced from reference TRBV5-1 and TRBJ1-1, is KAGVTQTPRYLIKTRGQQVTLSCSPISGHRSVSWYQQTPGQGLQFLFEYFSETQRNKGNFPGRFSGRQFSNSRSEMNVSTLELGDSALYLCASSSLRDRDMNTEAFFGQGTRLTVV.

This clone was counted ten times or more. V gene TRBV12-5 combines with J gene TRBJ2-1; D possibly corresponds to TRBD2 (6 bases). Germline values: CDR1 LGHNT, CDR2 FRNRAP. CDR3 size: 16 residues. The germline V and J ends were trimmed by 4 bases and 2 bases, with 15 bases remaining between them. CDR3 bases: TGTGCTAGTGGTTATACGAGCGGGTCCCCCTACAATGAGCAGTTCTTC. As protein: CASGYTSGSPYNEQFF.

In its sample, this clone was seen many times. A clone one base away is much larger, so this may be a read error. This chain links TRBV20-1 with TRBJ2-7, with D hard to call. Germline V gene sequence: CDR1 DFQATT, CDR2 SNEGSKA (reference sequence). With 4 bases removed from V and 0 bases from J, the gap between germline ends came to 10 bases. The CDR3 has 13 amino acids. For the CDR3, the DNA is TGCAGTGCTAACGACGGCTTCTCCTACGAGCAGTACTTC. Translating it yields CSANDGFSYEQYF.

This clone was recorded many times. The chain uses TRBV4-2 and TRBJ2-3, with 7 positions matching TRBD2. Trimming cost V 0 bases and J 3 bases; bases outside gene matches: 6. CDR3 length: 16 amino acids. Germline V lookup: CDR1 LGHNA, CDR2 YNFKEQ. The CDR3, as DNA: TGTGCCAGCAGCCAAGATATGGCGGGAGAAACAGATACGCAGTATTTT. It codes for CASSQDMAGETDTQYF.

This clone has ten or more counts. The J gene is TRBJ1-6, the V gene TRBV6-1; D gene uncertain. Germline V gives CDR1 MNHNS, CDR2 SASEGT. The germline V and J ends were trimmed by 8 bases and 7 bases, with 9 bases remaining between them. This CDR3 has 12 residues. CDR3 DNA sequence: TGTGCCAGCGGGGTTTGGAATTCACCCCTCCACTTT. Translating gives CASGVWNSPLHF.

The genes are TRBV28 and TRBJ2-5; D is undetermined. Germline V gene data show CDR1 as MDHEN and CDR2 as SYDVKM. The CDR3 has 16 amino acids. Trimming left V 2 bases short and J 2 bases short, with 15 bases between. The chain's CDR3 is CASSLLTGVLQETQYF. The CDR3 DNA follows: TGTGCCAGCAGTTTACTGACTGGGGTCCTTCAAGAGACCCAGTACTTC.

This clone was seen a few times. DNA for the CDR3: TGTGCCACCAGTGATACCTTACCCACATTGAGGGGGGCCTACAATGAGCAGTTCTTC. It encodes CATSDTLPTLRGAYNEQFF. This chain uses TRBV24-1 with TRBJ2-1, with D perhaps assigned TRBD1 or TRBD2 (6 bases each). Trimming removed 3 bases from V and 2 bases from J, with 22 bases in between. The CDR3 is made up of 19 amino acids. Germline CDR1 is KGHDR and CDR2 is SFDVKD.

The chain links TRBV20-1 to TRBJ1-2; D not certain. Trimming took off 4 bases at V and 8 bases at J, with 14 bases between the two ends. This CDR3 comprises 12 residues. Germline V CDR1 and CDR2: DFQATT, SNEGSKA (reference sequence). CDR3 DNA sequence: TGCAGTGCTACTCCCCGGGGTTTCGGCTACACCTTC. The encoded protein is CSATPRGFGYTF.

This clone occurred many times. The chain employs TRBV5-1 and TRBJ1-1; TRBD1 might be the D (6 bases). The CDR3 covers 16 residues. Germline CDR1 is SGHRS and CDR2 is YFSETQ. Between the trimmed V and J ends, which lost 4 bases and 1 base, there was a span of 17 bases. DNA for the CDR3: TGCGCCAGCAGCCCAGAACAGGGCTTGGGGAACACTGAAGCTTTCTTT. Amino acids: CASSPEQGLGNTEAFF.

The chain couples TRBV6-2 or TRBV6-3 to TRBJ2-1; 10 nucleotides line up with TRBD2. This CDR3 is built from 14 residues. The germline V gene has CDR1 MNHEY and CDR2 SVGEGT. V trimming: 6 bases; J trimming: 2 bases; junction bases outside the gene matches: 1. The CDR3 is CASRLAGTYNEQFF. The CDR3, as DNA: TGTGCCAGCAGACTAGCGGGAACCTACAATGAGCAGTTCTTC.

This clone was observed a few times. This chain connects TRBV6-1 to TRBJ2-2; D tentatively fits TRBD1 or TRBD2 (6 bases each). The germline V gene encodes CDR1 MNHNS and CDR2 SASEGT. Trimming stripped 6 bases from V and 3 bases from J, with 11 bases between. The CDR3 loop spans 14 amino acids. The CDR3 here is CASRQGGDTGELFF. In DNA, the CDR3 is TGTGCCAGCAGACAGGGAGGAGACACCGGGGAGCTGTTTTTT.

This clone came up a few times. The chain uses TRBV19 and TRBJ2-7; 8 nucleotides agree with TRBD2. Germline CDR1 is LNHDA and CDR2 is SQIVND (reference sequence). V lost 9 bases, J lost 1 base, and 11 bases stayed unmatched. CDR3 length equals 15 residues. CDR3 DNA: TGTGCCAGCACTCCTACTAGCGGAGGATCCTACGAGCAGTACTTC. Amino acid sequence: CASTPTSGGSYEQYF. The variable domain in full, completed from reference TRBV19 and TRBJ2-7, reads DGGITQSPKYLFRKEGQNVTLSCEQNLNHDAMYWYRQDPGQGLRLIYYSQIVNDFQKGDIAEGYSVSREKKESFPLTVTSAQKNPTAFYLCASTPTSGGSYEQYFGPGTRLTVT.

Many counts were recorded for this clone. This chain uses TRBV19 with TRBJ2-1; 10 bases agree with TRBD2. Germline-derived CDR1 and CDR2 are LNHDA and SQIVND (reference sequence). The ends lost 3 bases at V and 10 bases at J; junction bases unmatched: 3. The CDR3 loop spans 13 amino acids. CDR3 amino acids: CASSIRTSGEQFF. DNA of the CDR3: TGTGCCAGTAGTATCCGGACTAGCGGCGAGCAGTTCTTC.

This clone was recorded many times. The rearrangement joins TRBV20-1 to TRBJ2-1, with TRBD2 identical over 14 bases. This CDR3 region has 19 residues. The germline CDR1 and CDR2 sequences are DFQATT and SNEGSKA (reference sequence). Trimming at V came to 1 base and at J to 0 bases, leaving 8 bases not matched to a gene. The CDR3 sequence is CSARALPTSGRVSYNEQFF. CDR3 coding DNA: TGCAGTGCTAGAGCGCTACCGACTAGCGGGAGGGTCTCCTACAATGAGCAGTTCTTC.

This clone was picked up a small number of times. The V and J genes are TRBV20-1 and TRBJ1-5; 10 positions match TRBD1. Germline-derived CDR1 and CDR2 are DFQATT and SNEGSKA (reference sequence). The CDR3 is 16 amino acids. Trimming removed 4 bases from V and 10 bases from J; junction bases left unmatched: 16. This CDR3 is CSAKEGGTGALEPQHF. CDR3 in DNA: TGCAGTGCTAAGGAGGGCGGGACAGGGGCTTTGGAACCCCAGCATTTT.

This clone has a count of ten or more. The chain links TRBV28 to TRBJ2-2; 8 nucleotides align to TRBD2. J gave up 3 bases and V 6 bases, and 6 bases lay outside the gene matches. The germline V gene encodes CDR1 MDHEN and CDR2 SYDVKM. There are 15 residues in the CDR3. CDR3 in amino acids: CASRPGTRDTGELFF. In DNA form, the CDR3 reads TGTGCCAGCAGGCCCGGGACTAGGGACACCGGGGAGCTGTTTTTT.

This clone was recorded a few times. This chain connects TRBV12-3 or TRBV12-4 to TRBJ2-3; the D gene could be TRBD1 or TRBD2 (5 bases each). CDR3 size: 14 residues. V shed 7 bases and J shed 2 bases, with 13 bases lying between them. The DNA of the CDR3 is TGTGCCAGCAATCATCAGGGACCCACAGATACGCAGTATTTT. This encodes CASNHQGPTDTQYF.

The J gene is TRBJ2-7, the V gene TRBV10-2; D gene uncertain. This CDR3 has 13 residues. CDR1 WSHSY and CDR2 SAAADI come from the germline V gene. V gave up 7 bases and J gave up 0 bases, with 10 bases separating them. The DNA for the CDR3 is TGCGCCAGCATGGGCTCTAGCTCCTACGAGCAGTACTTC. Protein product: CASMGSSSYEQYF.

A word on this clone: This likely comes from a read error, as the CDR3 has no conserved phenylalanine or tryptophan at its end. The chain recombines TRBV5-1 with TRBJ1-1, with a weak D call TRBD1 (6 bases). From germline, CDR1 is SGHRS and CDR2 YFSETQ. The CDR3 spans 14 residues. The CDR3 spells CASSSGAPNTEAFL. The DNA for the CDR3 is TGCGCCAGCAGCTCAGGGGCTCCGAACACTGAGGCTTTCTTA.

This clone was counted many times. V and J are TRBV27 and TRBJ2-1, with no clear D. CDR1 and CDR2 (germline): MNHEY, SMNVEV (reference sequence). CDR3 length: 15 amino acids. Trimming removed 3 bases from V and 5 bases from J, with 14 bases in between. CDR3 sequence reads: CASSFRKVMHNEQFF. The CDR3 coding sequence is TGTGCCAGCAGTTTCCGGAAAGTCATGCACAATGAGCAGTTCTTC.

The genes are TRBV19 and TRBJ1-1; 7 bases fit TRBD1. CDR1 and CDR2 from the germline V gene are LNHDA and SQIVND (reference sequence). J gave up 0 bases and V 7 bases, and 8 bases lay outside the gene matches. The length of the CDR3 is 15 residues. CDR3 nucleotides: TGTGCCAGTATTGGCCCAGGGGGGATGAACACTGAAGCTTTCTTT. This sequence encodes CASIGPGGMNTEAFF.

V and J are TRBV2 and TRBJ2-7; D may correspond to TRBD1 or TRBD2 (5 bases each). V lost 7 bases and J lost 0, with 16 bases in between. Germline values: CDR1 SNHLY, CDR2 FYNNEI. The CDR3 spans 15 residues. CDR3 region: CASNVRDGYSYEQYF. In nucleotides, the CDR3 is TGTGCCAGCAACGTCCGGGACGGATACTCCTACGAGCAGTACTTC.

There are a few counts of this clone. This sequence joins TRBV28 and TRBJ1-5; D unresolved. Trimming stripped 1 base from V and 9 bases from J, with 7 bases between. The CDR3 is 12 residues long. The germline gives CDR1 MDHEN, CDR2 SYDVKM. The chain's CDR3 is CASSLSGLPQHF. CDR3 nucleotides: TGTGCCAGCAGTTTATCAGGATTGCCCCAGCATTTT.

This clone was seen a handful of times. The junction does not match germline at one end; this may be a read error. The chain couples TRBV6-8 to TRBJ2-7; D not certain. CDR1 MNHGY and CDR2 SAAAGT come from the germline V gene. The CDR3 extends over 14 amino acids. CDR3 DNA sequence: TGTGCCAGCAGTTCCTGGACGGTGAGCTACAAGCAGTACTTC. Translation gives CASSSWTVSYKQYF.

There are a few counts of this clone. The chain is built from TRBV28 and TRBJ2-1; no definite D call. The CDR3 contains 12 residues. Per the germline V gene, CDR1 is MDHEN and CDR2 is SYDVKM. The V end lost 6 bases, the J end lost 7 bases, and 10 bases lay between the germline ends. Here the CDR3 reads CASSRQWNEQFF. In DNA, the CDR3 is TGTGCCAGCAGCCGGCAGTGGAATGAGCAGTTCTTC.

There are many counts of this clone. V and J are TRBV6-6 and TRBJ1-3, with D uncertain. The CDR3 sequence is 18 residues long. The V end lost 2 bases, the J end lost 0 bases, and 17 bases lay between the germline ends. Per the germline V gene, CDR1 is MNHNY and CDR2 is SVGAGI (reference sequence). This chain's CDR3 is CASSYSAGQTSSGNTIYF. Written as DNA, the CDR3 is TGTGCCAGCAGTTACAGCGCAGGCCAAACGAGCTCTGGAAACACCATATATTTT.

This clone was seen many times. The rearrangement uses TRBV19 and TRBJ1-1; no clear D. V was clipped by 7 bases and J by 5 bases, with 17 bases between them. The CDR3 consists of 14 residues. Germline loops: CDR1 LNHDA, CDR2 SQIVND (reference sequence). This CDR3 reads CASIPERGGTEAFF. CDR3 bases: TGTGCCAGTATCCCCGAGCGGGGAGGTACTGAAGCTTTCTTT.

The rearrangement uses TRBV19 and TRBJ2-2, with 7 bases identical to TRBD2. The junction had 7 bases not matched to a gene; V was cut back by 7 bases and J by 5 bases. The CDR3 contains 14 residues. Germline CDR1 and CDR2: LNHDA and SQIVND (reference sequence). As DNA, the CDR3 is TGTGCCAGTATGAGCGGGACTCGTACCGGGGAGCTGTTTTTT. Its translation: CASMSGTRTGELFF.